What follows are 22 T cell receptor beta chains derived from one specimen sequenced in a study of blood T cell repertoires in COVID-19. Using immunoSEQ multiplex PCR, the repertoire was profiled, and TCRdb retains in-frame clones only, with some absent. Altogether under 150,000 clones are present, 81% being singletons, with the ten largest covering 6.5% to 8.5%. The sequenced material came from peripheral blood. The receptors were sampled from a human donor with acute or convalescent COVID-19. The donor label of this sample is uncertain.

The chain combines TRBV13 with TRBJ2-6; D not certain. The CDR3 has 17 residues. V was pared by 5 bases and J by 2 bases, with 16 bases between. Germline loops: CDR1 PRHDT, CDR2 FYEKMQ (reference sequence). The CDR3 spells CASSRSSDFPGANVLTF. The CDR3 nucleotides read TGTGCCAGCAGCCGTAGCTCAGACTTTCCTGGGGCCAACGTCCTGACTTTC.

The chain combines TRBV12-3 or TRBV12-4 with TRBJ2-7; 7 nucleotides align to TRBD1. Trimming removed 6 bases from V and 5 bases from J; junction bases left unmatched: 7. The CDR3 is made up of 13 amino acids. CDR3 in DNA: TGTGCCAGCAGGATTACAGGGGTCCACGAGCAGTACTTC. Amino acid sequence: CASRITGVHEQYF.

This sequence joins TRBV13 and TRBJ2-5, with TRBD2 matching over 8 bases. Losses at the gene ends were 5 bases for V and 4 bases for J; bases not matched to a gene: 9. Germline V lookup: CDR1 PRHDT, CDR2 FYEKMQ (reference sequence). CDR3 length: 15 amino acids. CDR3 bases: TGTGCCAGCAGCCCTATTGGACTAGCTGGAGAGACCCAGTACTTC. Its protein product is CASSPIGLAGETQYF.

The rearrangement links TRBV7-3 to TRBJ1-6; 9 nucleotides agree with TRBD1. V was pared by 6 bases and J by 8 bases, with 5 bases of the junction left unmatched. The CDR3 sequence is 14 residues long. The germline gives CDR1 SGHTA, CDR2 FQGTGA. CDR3 loop: CASSSTGGHSPLHF. The CDR3 DNA reads TGTGCCAGCAGTTCGACAGGGGGTCATTCACCCCTCCACTTT.

The chain joins TRBV24-1 to TRBJ1-1; tentative D call: TRBD1 (6 bases). Trimming took off 9 bases at V and 1 base at J, with 11 bases between the two ends. Germline CDR1 is KGHDR and CDR2 is SFDVKD. The CDR3 covers 13 residues. The CDR3 protein is CATRDMSNTEAFF. The DNA for the CDR3 is TGTGCCACCCGGGACATGTCGAACACTGAAGCTTTCTTT.

This rearrangement joins TRBV9 to TRBJ1-3; 7 bases line up with TRBD1. The CDR3 has 15 residues. J was trimmed by 0 bases and V by 4 bases; bases with no gene match: 4. CDR1 is SGDLS, CDR2 YYNGEE, per germline. The CDR3 region is CASSLNRGSGNTIYF. CDR3 nucleotide sequence: TGTGCCAGCAGCCTTAACAGGGGCTCTGGAAACACCATATATTTT.

The chain has TRBV10-3 and TRBJ2-7; possibly TRBD1 for D (7 bases). The CDR3 spans 15 residues. Trimming removed 2 bases from V and 6 bases from J, with 17 bases in between. Germline values: CDR1 ENHRY, CDR2 SYGVKD. This CDR3 is CAISEIGGGPSEQYF. As DNA, the CDR3 is TGTGCCATCAGTGAGATAGGAGGGGGCCCCAGCGAGCAGTACTTC.

In this sample, this clone turned up a few times. The CDR3 sequence is CASSPVAGNTIYF. CDR3 nucleotide sequence: TGTGCCAGCTCACCAGTTGCGGGAAACACCATATATTTT. J is TRBJ1-3 and V is TRBV18, with no clear D. Germline lookup yields CDR1 KGHSH and CDR2 LQKENI. The CDR3 is made up of 13 amino acids. V was clipped by 2 bases and J by 4 bases, with 6 bases between them.

V is TRBV7-9 and J is TRBJ2-2; 7 nucleotides line up with TRBD2. Trimming removed 4 bases from V and 1 base from J; junction bases left unmatched: 3. The CDR3 is made up of 15 amino acids. From germline, CDR1 is SEHNR and CDR2 FQNEAQ (reference sequence). The CDR3 nucleotides are TGTGCCAGCAGCTCGACGGGGGGGAACACCGGGGAGCTGTTTTTT. It specifies CASSSTGGNTGELFF.

The genes are TRBV11-2 and TRBJ2-5; 8 nucleotides match TRBD2. V lost 2 bases, J lost 6 bases, and 11 bases stayed unmatched. Per the germline V gene, CDR1 is SGHAT and CDR2 is FQNNGV. There are 16 residues in the CDR3. The CDR3: CASSLYGRGGAKTQYF. CDR3 nucleotides: TGTGCCAGCAGCTTATATGGCCGGGGGGGAGCGAAGACCCAGTACTTC.

The chain has TRBV5-6 and TRBJ2-7, with TRBD2 as a possible D gene (7 bases). Germline V gene data show CDR1 as SGHDT and CDR2 as YYEEEE. The V and J ends lost 4 bases and 5 bases respectively, with 13 bases between them. This CDR3 is built from 13 residues. The CDR3 is CASSPWGGHEQYF. The CDR3 DNA reads TGTGCCAGCAGCCCATGGGGGGGGCACGAGCAGTACTTC.

This clone showed up just once. This sequence joins TRBV2 and TRBJ1-5; possibly TRBD1 for D (5 bases). The CDR3 is made up of 15 amino acids. V was clipped by 5 bases and J by 0 bases, with 11 bases between them. Germline V gene sequence: CDR1 SNHLY, CDR2 FYNNEI. The CDR3, as DNA: TGTGCCAGCAGTTCGACAGCCTCTAGCAATCAGCCCCAGCATTTT. It specifies CASSSTASSNQPQHF. Full variable domain (remainder filled in from reference TRBV2 and TRBJ1-5): EPEVTQTPSHQVTQMGQEVILRCVPISNHLYFYWYRQILGQKVEFLVSFYNNEISEKSEIFDDQFSVERPDGSNFTLKIRSTKLEDSAMYFCASSSTASSNQPQHFGDGTRLSIL.

The J gene is TRBJ2-7, the V gene TRBV2; weak D call: TRBD2 (6 bases). The germline V gene encodes CDR1 SNHLY and CDR2 FYNNEI. The CDR3 has 14 residues. V gave up 5 bases and J gave up 2 bases, with 13 bases separating them. This chain's CDR3 is CASSQWGTPYEQYF. DNA for the CDR3: TGTGCCAGCAGTCAATGGGGGACTCCCTACGAGCAGTACTTC.

The rearrangement links TRBV6-5 to TRBJ1-2; D uncertain. CDR1 is MNHEY and CDR2 is SVGAGI in the germline V gene. CDR3 size: 13 residues. V lost 5 bases, J lost 4 bases, and 11 bases lay in between. The CDR3 nucleotides read TGTGCCAGCAGTCTCGACACAAGCTATGGCTACACCTTC. Its translation: CASSLDTSYGYTF.

The rearrangement joins TRBV5-4 to TRBJ1-6; tentatively, D is TRBD1 (5 bases). Between the trimmed V and J ends, which lost 4 bases and 7 bases, there was a span of 15 bases. The CDR3 has 15 amino acids. Germline V gene data show CDR1 as SGHNT and CDR2 as YYREEE (reference sequence). CDR3: CASSLGEGGNSPLHF. CDR3 DNA sequence: TGTGCCAGCAGCCTGGGGGAGGGTGGAAATTCACCCCTCCACTTT.

This clone has just one count. This rearrangement joins TRBV11-2 to TRBJ1-1; a weak D match, TRBD1 (5 bases). From germline, CDR1 is SGHAT and CDR2 FQNNGV. Deletions cut 5 bases from V and 5 bases from J, with 21 bases between. CDR3 length: 16 residues. The CDR3 region is CASSPTDQGGKTEAFF. Here the CDR3 DNA reads TGTGCCAGCAGCCCTACCGATCAGGGAGGAAAAACTGAAGCTTTCTTT. The full variable domain, its missing parts supplied by reference TRBV11-2 and TRBJ1-1, is EAGVAQSPRYKIIEKRQSVAFWCNPISGHATLYWYQQILGQGPKLLIQFQNNGVVDDSQLPKDRFSAERLKGVDSTLKIQPAKLEDSAVYLCASSPTDQGGKTEAFFGQGTRLTVV.

The chain combines TRBV7-9 with TRBJ1-5, with D hard to call. Trimming shortened V by 4 bases and J by 1 base, and 8 bases separated the two germline ends. The CDR3 contains 14 residues. In germline, CDR1 is SEHNR, CDR2 FQNEAQ (reference sequence). The CDR3 bases are TGTGCCAGCAGCTATGACACGAGCAATCAGCCCCAGCATTTT. This translates into CASSYDTSNQPQHF.

The genes are TRBV7-7 and TRBJ2-4, with 8 bases identical to TRBD1. The CDR3 runs 15 residues. The germline V gene has CDR1 SSHAT and CDR2 FNYEAQ (reference sequence). Unmatched junction bases numbered 4, after V lost 5 bases and J lost 1 base. The CDR3 DNA reads as TGTGCCAGCAGCCGGGGACAGGCTGCCAAAAACATTCAGTACTTC. Amino acid sequence: CASSRGQAAKNIQYF.

The chain has TRBV5-6 and TRBJ1-2; D may be TRBD1 (6 bases). The CDR3 loop spans 13 amino acids. Deletions cut 1 base from V and 9 bases from J, with 13 bases between. Germline V gene data show CDR1 as SGHDT and CDR2 as YYEEEE. The CDR3 DNA reads TGTGCCAGCAGCTTGTCCTGGGGGCGCAGCTACACCTTC. Its translation: CASSLSWGRSYTF.

J is TRBJ1-1 and V is TRBV30; 7 bases fit TRBD1. The length of the CDR3 is 13 residues. The V gene's germline CDR1 is GTSNPN and CDR2 SVGIG (reference sequence). Germline trimming cut 5 bases from V and 4 bases from J; bases unmatched to any gene: 7. CDR3 residues: CAWLRTGVTEAFF. The CDR3 region has the DNA TGTGCCTGGCTCCGGACAGGCGTCACTGAAGCTTTCTTT.

The chain is built from TRBV29-1 and TRBJ1-1; 8 nucleotides align to TRBD1. There are 11 residues in the CDR3. Germline-derived CDR1 and CDR2 are SQVTM and ANQGSEA. After removal of 4 bases from V and 8 bases from J, the junction contained 3 bases not matched to a gene. The CDR3 spells CSVGQGLEAFF. The DNA for the CDR3 is TGCAGCGTTGGACAGGGGTTAGAAGCTTTCTTT.

This rearrangement joins TRBV24-1 to TRBJ2-7; 8 bases align to TRBD1. Germline loops: CDR1 KGHDR, CDR2 SFDVKD. The length of the CDR3 is 16 residues. The V segment lost 4 bases and the J segment 7 bases; nucleotides outside the gene matches: 14. The DNA for the CDR3 is TGTGCCACCAGTGAATCTCGACAGGGGCCCGCTCGGGAGCAGTACTTC. It specifies CATSESRQGPAREQYF.